Listed here are 15 T cell receptor beta chains from one sample, sequenced in a study of cytomegalovirus exposure and HLA in healthy donors. Researchers ran the PCR with 60 Vbeta and 13 Jbeta primers. Data came from immunoSEQ multiplex PCR; TCRdb stores just in-frame clones and leaves some out. The sample holds 230,000 or so clones; around nine tenths are singletons and the top ten take less than 2%. Sequenced material: PBMCs. These receptors came from a girl aged 2-9 years in good health and CMV-seronegative.

This clone was counted once. V gene TRBV10-3 combines with J gene TRBJ1-1; the match to TRBD1 covers 7 bases. V was clipped by 6 bases and J by 0 bases; unmatched bases: 13. This CDR3 has 17 amino acids. CDR1 and CDR2 (germline): ENHRY, SYGVKD. The CDR3 nucleotides are TGTGCCATCAGGCCTACACCGGGACAGACTTTGAACACTGAAGCTTTCTTT. This gives the protein CAIRPTPGQTLNTEAFF.

This clone has more than one count but fewer than ten. The V gene is TRBV7-9, the J gene TRBJ1-5; D unclear. The CDR3 loop spans 13 amino acids. Per the germline V gene, CDR1 is SEHNR and CDR2 is FQNEAQ (reference sequence). Trimming left V 5 bases short and J 6 bases short, with 11 bases between. The CDR3 loop is CASSPNSGQPQHF. The CDR3, as DNA: TGTGCCAGCAGCCCGAACTCGGGTCAGCCCCAGCATTTT.

The chain links TRBV10-3 to TRBJ1-1; D perhaps matches TRBD1 (6 bases). The V end lost 5 bases, the J end lost 1 base, and 14 bases lay between the germline ends. CDR3 size: 15 residues. Per germline, CDR1 ENHRY and CDR2 SYGVKD. CDR3 coding DNA: TGTGCCATCAGTCTCACAGGGTTGGGGAACACTGAAGCTTTCTTT. This sequence encodes CAISLTGLGNTEAFF.

The chain combines TRBV4-1 with TRBJ2-1; 11 positions agree with TRBD2. Trimming at V came to 0 bases and at J to 10 bases, leaving 17 bases not matched to a gene. The CDR3 runs to 19 residues. CDR1 and CDR2 from the germline V gene are MGHRA and YSYEKL. CDR3 nucleotides: TGCGCCAGCAGCCAAGATCTGGGGACCGGACTAGCGGGCAACACAGAGCAGTTCTTC. Its protein product is CASSQDLGTGLAGNTEQFF.

This clone was picked up one time. This chain uses TRBV5-1 with TRBJ1-2; the D gene is possibly TRBD1 (5 bases). Trimming cost V 2 bases and J 6 bases, with 14 bases left between them. Germline loops: CDR1 SGHRS, CDR2 YFSETQ. This CDR3 contains 14 residues. CDR3 DNA sequence: TGCGCCAGCAGCTTATTTCAGGGATCGGATGGCTACACCTTC. Its translation: CASSLFQGSDGYTF. Filled out from reference TRBV5-1 and TRBJ1-2, the complete variable domain reads KAGVTQTPRYLIKTRGQQVTLSCSPISGHRSVSWYQQTPGQGLQFLFEYFSETQRNKGNFPGRFSGRQFSNSRSEMNVSTLELGDSALYLCASSLFQGSDGYTFGSGTRLTVV.

The V call is TRBV6-6, the J call TRBJ2-7, with 8 bases that match TRBD2. Germline CDR1 is MNHNY and CDR2 is SVGAGI (reference sequence). The CDR3 sequence is 13 residues long. The ends lost 5 bases at V and 5 bases at J; junction bases unmatched: 5. CDR3 residues: CASSTPGGHEQYF. The CDR3 DNA follows: TGTGCCAGCAGTACCCCGGGAGGGCACGAGCAGTACTTC.

The J gene is TRBJ2-1, the V gene TRBV6-5; weak D call: TRBD2 (5 bases). V was shortened by 5 bases and J by 7 bases, with 6 bases between the two germline ends. CDR3 length: 11 amino acids. Germline V lookup: CDR1 MNHEY, CDR2 SVGAGI. The CDR3, as DNA: TGTGCCAGCAGTACGGGAAATGAGCAGTTCTTC. Amino acids: CASSTGNEQFF.

V usage is TRBV5-1 and J usage is TRBJ1-1, with D possibly TRBD1 on 5 matching bases. Trimming pared 4 bases from V and 2 bases from J, leaving 12 bases between. There are 14 residues in the CDR3. Germline assignment: CDR1 SGHRS and CDR2 YFSETQ. CDR3 coding DNA: TGCGCCAGCAGCGGGAGGGGCCGTAACACTGAAGCTTTCTTT. Protein product: CASSGRGRNTEAFF.

The chain links TRBV27 to TRBJ2-1; the D gene is possibly TRBD2 (7 bases). The ends were cut back, 6 bases at V and 7 bases at J, with 10 bases in the middle. In germline, CDR1 is MNHEY, CDR2 SMNVEV (reference sequence). The CDR3 runs to 12 residues. DNA of the CDR3: TGTGCCAGCAGGGGAGGGGGGAATGAGCAGTTCTTC. It yields the protein CASRGGGNEQFF.

The chain joins TRBV19 to TRBJ1-1; a possible D gene is TRBD1 (5 bases). CDR1 is LNHDA and CDR2 is SQIVND in the germline V gene (reference sequence). This CDR3 is built from 14 residues. V was shortened by 4 bases and J by 5 bases, with 14 bases between the two germline ends. The CDR3 loop is CASSTSREGTEAFF. The CDR3 bases are TGTGCCAGTAGTACTTCCAGGGAAGGAACTGAAGCTTTCTTT. The full variable domain, completed using reference TRBV19 and TRBJ1-1, is DGGITQSPKYLFRKEGQNVTLSCEQNLNHDAMYWYRQDPGQGLRLIYYSQIVNDFQKGDIAEGYSVSREKKESFPLTVTSAQKNPTAFYLCASSTSREGTEAFFGQGTRLTVV.

V is TRBV6-1 and J is TRBJ2-2, with 7 bases fitting TRBD1. This CDR3 spans 14 amino acids. The J segment lost 0 bases and the V segment lost 8 bases, leaving 3 bases of the junction unmatched. The germline CDR1 and CDR2 sequences are MNHNS and SASEGT. The CDR3 loop is CASWDSSNTGELFF. CDR3 coding DNA: TGTGCCAGCTGGGACAGCTCGAACACCGGGGAGCTGTTTTTT.

This chain links TRBV6-1 with TRBJ2-5, with D maybe TRBD2 (6 bases). Germline V lookup: CDR1 MNHNS, CDR2 SASEGT. Trimming cost V 4 bases and J 1 base, with 16 bases left between them. CDR3 size: 16 residues. The CDR3: CASSGWVADFQETQYF. The CDR3 coding sequence is TGTGCCAGCAGTGGGTGGGTAGCGGACTTCCAAGAGACCCAGTACTTC.

The chain carries TRBV7-8 and TRBJ1-3; 10 bases agree with TRBD1. Germline V gene sequence: CDR1 SGHVS, CDR2 FQNEAQ. V was pared by 5 bases and J by 1 base, with 2 bases of the junction left unmatched. The CDR3 is 15 residues long. This CDR3 reads CASSRTGGSGNTIYF. The DNA for the CDR3 is TGTGCCAGCAGCCGGACAGGGGGTTCTGGAAACACCATATATTTT. Together with reference TRBV7-8 and TRBJ1-3, the CDR3 gives the full variable domain: GAGVSQSPRYKVAKRGQDVALRCDPISGHVSLFWYQQALGQGPEFLTYFQNEAQLDKSGLPSDRFFAERPEGSVSTLKIQRTQQEDSAVYLCASSRTGGSGNTIYFGEGSWLTVV.

The V gene is TRBV27, the J gene TRBJ1-2; D gene ambiguous. Germline values: CDR1 MNHEY, CDR2 SMNVEV (reference sequence). V was shortened by 4 bases and J by 4 bases, with 10 bases between the two germline ends. The CDR3 runs 13 residues. The CDR3 is CASSSSPLYGYTF. CDR3 sequence (DNA): TGTGCCAGCAGTTCCAGTCCCCTCTATGGCTACACCTTC.

This rearrangement joins TRBV19 to TRBJ1-1, with D perhaps matching TRBD1 (5 bases). Germline V CDR1 and CDR2: LNHDA, SQIVND (reference sequence). Trimming removed 4 bases at V and 0 bases at J, with 15 bases between. The CDR3 length is 16 residues. The CDR3 sequence: CASSTYRPPMNTEAFF. In DNA form, the CDR3 reads TGTGCCAGTAGTACCTACAGGCCTCCTATGAACACTGAAGCTTTCTTT. Combining the CDR3 with reference TRBV19 and TRBJ1-1 gives the whole variable domain DGGITQSPKYLFRKEGQNVTLSCEQNLNHDAMYWYRQDPGQGLRLIYYSQIVNDFQKGDIAEGYSVSREKKESFPLTVTSAQKNPTAFYLCASSTYRPPMNTEAFFGQGTRLTVV.